Below are 29 T cell receptor beta chains sequenced from a single sample in a study of blood T cell repertoires in COVID-19. Using immunoSEQ multiplex PCR, the repertoire was profiled, and TCRdb retains in-frame clones only, with some absent. Counted here are about 290,000 clones, roughly nine tenths occurring once; the ten biggest clones make up roughly 10%. Material: peripheral blood. These receptors originate from a woman aged 25 to 45 with COVID-19, enrolled during active disease.

The rearrangement links TRBV6-5 to TRBJ1-2; 9 bases align to TRBD1. This CDR3 spans 15 amino acids. The trim removed 6 bases at V and 8 bases at J, leaving 13 bases unmatched. Looked up from germline, CDR1 is MNHEY and CDR2 is SVGAGI. The CDR3 protein is CASRPGPGQGWGYTF. CDR3 sequence (DNA): TGTGCCAGCAGGCCCGGACCGGGACAGGGTTGGGGCTACACCTTC.

The CDR3 DNA follows: TGTGCCAGCAGTTTAGGGGGGGTTTCGGGGACCCAGTACTTC. Translating gives CASSLGGVSGTQYF. The chain combines TRBV28 with TRBJ2-5; TRBD2 agrees at 7 bases. V lost 2 bases and J lost 7; bases outside the gene matches: 7. The CDR3 is 14 amino acids. Germline CDR1 is MDHEN and CDR2 is SYDVKM.

J is TRBJ1-1 and V is TRBV12-5, with D tentatively TRBD1 (5 bases). The length of the CDR3 is 15 residues. CDR1 and CDR2 from the germline V gene are LGHNT and FRNRAP. V lost 3 bases and J lost 1, with 12 bases in between. The CDR3 here is CASGFWVGPNTEAFF. The CDR3 DNA reads TGTGCTAGTGGTTTTTGGGTGGGGCCGAACACTGAAGCTTTCTTT.

A single count supports this clone. This chain uses TRBV27 with TRBJ2-2, with 16 nucleotides matching TRBD2. CDR1 is MNHEY, CDR2 SMNVEV, per germline (reference sequence). The CDR3 spans 18 residues. V lost 5 bases, J lost 8 bases, and 11 bases stayed unmatched. The CDR3 nucleotides are TGTGCCAGCAGTCTCACCGGGACTAGCGGGGGGGCCGGTGGGGAGCTGTTTTTT. Translating gives CASSLTGTSGGAGGELFF.

The J gene is TRBJ1-5, the V gene TRBV10-1; a weak D match, TRBD1 (6 bases). The CDR3 runs to 13 residues. The germline V gene has CDR1 WNHNN and CDR2 SYGVQD (reference sequence). V gave up 4 bases and J gave up 4 bases, with 8 bases separating them. The CDR3 nucleotides are TGCGCCAGCAGTGCAGGGACAAATCAGCCCCAGCATTTT. This sequence encodes CASSAGTNQPQHF.

DNA for the CDR3: TGTGCCAGTAACGTCTGGGGGCTAGACACTGAAGCTTTCTTT. It translates to CASNVWGLDTEAFF. The chain is built from TRBV19 and TRBJ1-1; possible D gene TRBD1, 6 bases. There are 14 residues in the CDR3. The V and J ends lost 7 bases and 3 bases respectively, with 15 bases between them. Germline V gene lookup returns CDR1 LNHDA and CDR2 SQIVND (reference sequence).

The chain carries TRBV6-2 or TRBV6-3 and TRBJ2-1; D is uncertain. From germline, CDR1 is MNHEY and CDR2 SVGEGT. Trimming removed 5 bases at V and 8 bases at J, with 22 bases between. The CDR3 has 16 amino acids. CDR3 amino acids: CASSEATLLFLHEQFF. CDR3 nucleotides: TGTGCCAGCAGTGAGGCCACCCTTCTATTCCTCCATGAGCAGTTCTTC.

V is TRBV5-1 and J is TRBJ1-1, with 9 bases aligning to TRBD1. Looked up from germline, CDR1 is SGHRS and CDR2 is YFSETQ. V lost 0 bases, J lost 3 bases, and 3 bases stayed unmatched. The length of the CDR3 is 15 residues. CDR3 nucleotides: TGCGCCAGCAGCTTGGGGACAGGGGACGACACTGAAGCTTTCTTT. Translated: CASSLGTGDDTEAFF.

The chain has TRBV7-2 and TRBJ1-1; the match to TRBD1 covers 7 bases. Germline-derived CDR1 and CDR2 are SGHTA and FQGNSA. The CDR3 consists of 14 residues. J was trimmed by 0 bases and V by 5 bases; bases with no gene match: 3. The CDR3 protein is CASSPGQLNTEAFF. As DNA, the CDR3 is TGTGCCAGCAGCCCGGGACAGTTGAACACTGAAGCTTTCTTT.

V gene TRBV10-3 combines with J gene TRBJ2-7; no clear D gene. The germline V gene has CDR1 ENHRY and CDR2 SYGVKD. V lost 3 bases and J 3 bases, leaving 9 bases between the germline ends. There are 13 residues in the CDR3. The CDR3 nucleotides are TGTGCCATCAGTGATGGTAGTATCTACGAGCAGTACTTC. Amino acids: CAISDGSIYEQYF.

V usage is TRBV10-3 and J usage is TRBJ2-7; 15 nucleotides line up with TRBD2. This CDR3 region has 16 residues. The V and J ends lost 9 bases and 2 bases, in that order; junction bases with no gene match: 8. Germline V lookup: CDR1 ENHRY, CDR2 SYGVKD. This CDR3 is CAIGGLAGGLTYEQYF. The CDR3 coding sequence is TGTGCCATTGGGGGACTAGCGGGGGGCCTTACCTACGAGCAGTACTTC.

The chain uses TRBV29-1 and TRBJ1-4, with D unresolved. The V gene lost 4 bases and the J gene lost 5 bases, with 11 bases spanning the gap. Germline CDR1 and CDR2: SQVTM and ANQGSEA. CDR3 length: 13 residues. DNA for the CDR3: TGCAGCGTTGGAGGCGATCCGAATGAAAAACTGTTTTTT. Its translation is CSVGGDPNEKLFF.

The chain has TRBV6-8 and TRBJ1-4; D may be TRBD1 (6 bases). The CDR3 consists of 16 residues. V was pared by 1 base and J by 8 bases, with 17 bases between. Germline V gene data show CDR1 as MNHGY and CDR2 as SAAAGT. The CDR3 DNA reads as TGTGCCAGCAGTTACTTACTTTGGACAGTTAGAGAAAAACTGTTTTTT. Its translation is CASSYLLWTVREKLFF.

This chain uses TRBV6-5 with TRBJ2-3; TRBD1 aligns across 12 bases. The V gene end was trimmed by 10 bases and the J gene end by 4 bases; junction bases not matched to a gene: 9. Germline V gene data show CDR1 as MNHEY and CDR2 as SVGAGI. There are 15 residues in the CDR3. CDR3 residues: CATNSGTGGADTQYF. The CDR3 bases are TGTGCCACAAACTCCGGGACAGGGGGCGCAGATACGCAGTATTTT.

This clone has more than one count but fewer than ten. J is TRBJ1-2 and V is TRBV15; TRBD1 agrees at 7 bases. The length of the CDR3 is 14 residues. J gave up 7 bases and V 3 bases, and 8 bases lay outside the gene matches. Germline assignment: CDR1 LNHNV and CDR2 YYDKDF (reference sequence). The CDR3 DNA reads as TGTGCCACCAGCAGTGGGGGGACAGTCCGTGGCTACACCTTC. Translated, it gives CATSSGGTVRGYTF. Full variable domain (outside the CDR3, taken from reference TRBV15 and TRBJ1-2): DAMVIQNPRYQVTQFGKPVTLSCSQTLNHNVMYWYQQKSSQAPKLLFHYYDKDFNNEADTPDNFQSRRPNTSFCFLDIRSPGLGDTAMYLCATSSGGTVRGYTFGSGTRLTVV.

This clone appeared once. V gene TRBV14 combines with J gene TRBJ1-2, with 7 bases that match TRBD1. V lost 4 bases and J lost 4; bases outside the gene matches: 12. The germline V gene has CDR1 SGHDN and CDR2 FVKESK. This CDR3 is built from 16 residues. The CDR3 DNA reads as TGTGCCAGCAGCCCGAACAGGGGCGTAGGTGTCTATGGCTACACCTTC. It encodes CASSPNRGVGVYGYTF.

The rearrangement uses TRBV11-2 and TRBJ2-7; 7 bases are shared with TRBD2. CDR1 SGHAT and CDR2 FQNNGV come from the germline V gene. The V segment lost 3 bases and the J segment 3 bases; nucleotides outside the gene matches: 5. The CDR3 runs to 14 residues. CDR3: CASSLGAGHYEQYF. CDR3 in DNA: TGTGCCAGCAGCTTGGGAGCGGGGCACTACGAGCAGTACTTC.

This clone was counted once. CDR3: CASSLQEGPANYGYTF. CDR3 coding DNA: TGTGCCAGCAGCTTACAGGAGGGGCCTGCTAACTATGGCTACACCTTC. V gene TRBV5-6 combines with J gene TRBJ1-2, with D possibly TRBD1 on 5 matching bases. Trimming removed 2 bases at V and 0 bases at J, with 14 bases between. Germline CDR1 reads SGHDT; CDR2 reads YYEEEE. CDR3 length: 16 amino acids.

In regard to this clone: Other nucleotide sequences in the sample specify the same CDR3. The V call is TRBV19, the J call TRBJ1-2, with D unclear. V gave up 1 base and J gave up 2 bases, with 5 bases separating them. The CDR3 sequence is 13 residues long. Germline-derived CDR1 and CDR2 are LNHDA and SQIVND (reference sequence). The CDR3 DNA reads as TGTGCCAGTAGTATAGGAGGGAACTATGGCTACACCTTC. Translation: CASSIGGNYGYTF.

The sample holds one count of this clone. The CDR3 reads CASSPGTDFFYGYTF. For the CDR3, the DNA is TGTGCCAGCAGCCCCGGGACAGACTTTTTCTATGGCTACACCTTC. The genes are TRBV6-6 and TRBJ1-2; 7 nucleotides line up with TRBD1. The CDR3 contains 15 residues. From germline, CDR1 is MNHNY and CDR2 SVGAGI (reference sequence). With V trimmed by 6 bases and J by 4 bases, 11 bases remained unmatched.

This clone has a single count. The V call is TRBV5-4, the J call TRBJ1-1; D uncertain. V gave up 0 bases and J gave up 4 bases, with 10 bases separating them. This CDR3 has 14 residues. The germline CDR1 and CDR2 sequences are SGHNT and YYREEE (reference sequence). CDR3 amino acids: CASSLGGVGTEAFF. CDR3 coding DNA: TGTGCCAGCAGCTTGGGGGGAGTTGGCACTGAAGCTTTCTTT.

This rearrangement joins TRBV5-4 to TRBJ2-1, with 11 nucleotides matching TRBD1. Trimming took 4 bases from V and 4 from J; bases not matched to a gene: 1. Germline V gene lookup returns CDR1 SGHNT and CDR2 YYREEE (reference sequence). The CDR3 loop spans 14 amino acids. CDR3 in DNA: TGTGCCAGCAGCGGGACAGGGGGGTACAATGAGCAGTTCTTC. Translation gives CASSGTGGYNEQFF.

The chain has TRBV27 and TRBJ2-1; TRBD2 aligns across 8 bases. The CDR3 runs to 15 residues. Germline V CDR1 and CDR2: MNHEY, SMNVEV (reference sequence). After removal of 6 bases from V and 7 bases from J, the junction contained 11 bases not matched to a gene. The CDR3 is CASRSTGTGGNEQFF. The CDR3, as DNA: TGTGCCAGCAGATCCACCGGGACGGGAGGGAATGAGCAGTTCTTC.

The rearrangement links TRBV27 to TRBJ2-1; 13 positions match TRBD2. The germline CDR1 and CDR2 sequences are MNHEY and SMNVEV (reference sequence). This CDR3 contains 15 residues. Trimming at V came to 6 bases and at J to 2 bases, leaving 1 base not matched to a gene. The CDR3 loop is CASRLAGGPYNEQFF. CDR3 bases: TGTGCCAGCAGACTAGCGGGGGGGCCCTACAATGAGCAGTTCTTC.

This clone was seen more than once but under ten times. The rearrangement links TRBV7-8 to TRBJ2-5, with 9 bases fitting TRBD2. Looked up from germline, CDR1 is SGHVS and CDR2 is FQNEAQ. CDR3 length: 14 residues. The trim removed 5 bases at V and 6 bases at J, leaving 7 bases unmatched. In nucleotides, the CDR3 is TGTGCCAGCAGCGCTACGCGGGGGGGACAGACCCAGTACTTC. Its protein is CASSATRGGQTQYF.

The chain combines TRBV7-9 with TRBJ1-6, with unresolved D. The CDR3 sequence is 12 residues long. V was trimmed by 3 bases and J by 11 bases, leaving 8 bases between them. Germline CDR1 is SEHNR and CDR2 is FQNEAQ (reference sequence). The CDR3, as DNA: TGTGCCAGCAGCTTCGAGTCTCCACCCCTCCACTTT. It codes for CASSFESPPLHF.

In its sample, this clone was seen a few times. The chain links TRBV5-6 to TRBJ1-2; 7 positions agree with TRBD1. This CDR3 comprises 15 residues. CDR1 SGHDT and CDR2 YYEEEE come from the germline V gene. V lost 3 bases to trimming and J lost 0 bases; unmatched junction nucleotides: 5. The CDR3 loop reads CASSSRDSANYGYTF. CDR3 in DNA: TGTGCCAGCAGCTCCCGGGACAGTGCTAACTATGGCTACACCTTC.

The CDR3 loop reads CASSPGRQGSIYEQYF. For the CDR3, the DNA is TGTGCCAGTAGCCCCGGTCGACAGGGATCCATCTACGAGCAGTACTTC. The chain couples TRBV19 to TRBJ2-7, with 7 bases that match TRBD1. CDR3 length: 16 amino acids. From germline, CDR1 is LNHDA and CDR2 SQIVND (reference sequence). V was clipped by 6 bases and J by 3 bases; unmatched bases: 14.

The CDR3 reads CASSVVGLERRDTQYF. CDR3 nucleotides: TGTGCCAGCAGCGTAGTGGGGCTAGAGCGCAGAGATACGCAGTATTTT. The gene calls are TRBV9 and TRBJ2-3; TRBD1 might be the D (5 bases). The length of the CDR3 is 16 residues. Deletions cut 0 bases from V and 5 bases from J, with 16 bases between. Germline loops: CDR1 SGDLS, CDR2 YYNGEE.